Listed here are 2 T cell receptor beta chains from one sample, sequenced in a study of cytomegalovirus exposure and HLA in healthy donors. PCR employed 60 Vbeta and 13 Jbeta primers. Clones were read by immunoSEQ multiplex PCR, and TCRdb kept only the in-frame ones, dropping some. The table lists roughly 230,000 clones, over 90% of them singletons. Sequenced: PBMCs. The receptor set was obtained from a girl under 10 years old in good health and CMV-seronegative.

As concerns this clone: The junction departs from germline at one end; a sequencing error may be responsible. This specimen includes other DNA sequences encoding the same CDR3. V is TRBV29-1 and J is TRBJ2-2; D gene unclear. Germline V gives CDR1 SQVTM, CDR2 ANQGSEA. The CDR3 is 13 amino acids. CDR3 region: CSVESAARGELFF. CDR3 DNA sequence: TGCAGTGTTGAATCGGCCGCGCGGGGGGAGCTGTTTTTT.

The chain combines TRBV4-1 with TRBJ2-2; weak D call: TRBD1 (6 bases). The V gene's germline CDR1 is MGHRA and CDR2 YSYEKL. The V end was cut by 4 bases, the J end by 6 bases, with 12 bases between. The CDR3 totals 14 residues. CDR3 in amino acids: CASSPPRGAGELFF. The DNA of the CDR3 is TGCGCCAGCAGCCCCCCCAGGGGCGCCGGGGAGCTGTTTTTT.